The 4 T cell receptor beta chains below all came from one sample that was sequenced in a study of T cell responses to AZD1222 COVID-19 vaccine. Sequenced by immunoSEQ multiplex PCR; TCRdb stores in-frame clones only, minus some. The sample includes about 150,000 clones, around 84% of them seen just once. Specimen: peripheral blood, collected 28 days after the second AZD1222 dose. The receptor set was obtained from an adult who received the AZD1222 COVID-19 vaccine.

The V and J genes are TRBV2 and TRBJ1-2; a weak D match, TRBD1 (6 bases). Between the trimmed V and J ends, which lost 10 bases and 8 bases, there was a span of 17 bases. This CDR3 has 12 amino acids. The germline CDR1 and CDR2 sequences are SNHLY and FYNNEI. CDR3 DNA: TGTGCCACCGACTTAGGGGGGTCGGGCTACACCTTC. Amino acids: CATDLGGSGYTF.

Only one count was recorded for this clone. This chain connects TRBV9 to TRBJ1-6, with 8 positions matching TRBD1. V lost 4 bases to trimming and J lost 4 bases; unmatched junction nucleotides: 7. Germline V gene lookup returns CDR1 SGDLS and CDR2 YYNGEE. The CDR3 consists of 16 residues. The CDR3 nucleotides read TGTGCCAGCAGCTCCGGGACAGGAATTTATAATTCACCCCTCCACTTT. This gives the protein CASSSGTGIYNSPLHF.

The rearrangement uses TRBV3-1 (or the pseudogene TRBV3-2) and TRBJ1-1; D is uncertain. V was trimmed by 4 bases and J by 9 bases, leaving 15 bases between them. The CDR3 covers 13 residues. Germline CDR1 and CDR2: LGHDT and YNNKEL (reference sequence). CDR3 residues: CASSPIEGRKAFF. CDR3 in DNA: TGTGCCAGCAGCCCGATAGAGGGCCGGAAAGCTTTCTTT.

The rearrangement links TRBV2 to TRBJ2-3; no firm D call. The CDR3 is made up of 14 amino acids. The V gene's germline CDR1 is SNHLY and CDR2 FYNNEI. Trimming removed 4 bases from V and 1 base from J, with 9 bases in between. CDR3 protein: CASSAAKRTDTQYF. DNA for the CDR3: TGTGCCAGCAGTGCCGCCAAGCGCACAGATACGCAGTATTTT.